These 24 T cell receptor beta chains came from one sample sequenced in a study of early T cells in non-severe SARS-CoV-2 infection. A single record per CDR3 protein comes from TCRdb applying MiXCR to the 5' RACE reads. This repertoire shows some 45,000 distinct CDR3 sequences, roughly a tenth found once; its top ten account for approximately 5.7%. The sample in question was whole blood, obtained at baseline. The receptors shown here come from an adult who was a healthcare worker with PCR-confirmed SARS-CoV-2 infection or an uninfected control (not recorded which).

This clonotype was recorded at least ten times. The chain uses TRBV28 and TRBJ2-2; D remains ambiguous. CDR3 length: 14 residues. Trimming removed 6 bases at V and 6 bases at J, with 14 bases between. Germline assignment: CDR1 MDHEN and CDR2 SYDVKM. As DNA, the CDR3 is TGTGCCAGCAGACTCCTGACGAGATCCGGGGAGCTGTTTTTT. It translates to CASRLLTRSGELFF.

The table lists this clonotype with a few counts. The chain employs TRBV7-8 and TRBJ1-4; D uncertain. The CDR3 sequence is 15 residues long. V was cut by 5 bases and J by 7 bases, with 17 bases left in between. CDR1 is SGHVS and CDR2 is FQNEAQ in the germline V gene. This CDR3 reads CASSRTQVAGEKLFF. The CDR3 DNA reads TGTGCCAGCAGCCGAACTCAAGTGGCGGGTGAAAAACTGTTTTTT.

At least ten counts were recorded for this clonotype. The chain recombines TRBV6-1 with TRBJ2-1; no definite D call. The CDR3 is 11 residues long. Trimming cost V 7 bases and J 9 bases, with 10 bases left between them. CDR1 and CDR2 (germline): MNHNS, SASEGT. For the CDR3, the DNA is TGTGCCAGCATTTTAAATATTGAGCAGTTCTTC. Its translation: CASILNIEQFF.

This clonotype was recorded a few times. The chain couples TRBV6-5 to TRBJ2-7; weak D call: TRBD1 (6 bases). The CDR3 sequence is 15 residues long. Deletions cut 5 bases from V and 0 bases from J, with 14 bases between. Germline V gene lookup returns CDR1 MNHEY and CDR2 SVGAGI. CDR3 sequence reads: CASSRSGTNSYEQYF. Written as DNA, the CDR3 is TGTGCCAGCAGTCGTTCCGGGACAAACTCCTACGAGCAGTACTTC.

This clonotype came up a few times. The chain recombines TRBV12-3 or TRBV12-4 with TRBJ1-1; tentatively, D is TRBD1 (5 bases). V lost 5 bases and J 0 bases, leaving 13 bases between the germline ends. CDR3 size: 15 residues. This CDR3 is CASSPHGGVNTEAFF. CDR3 bases: TGTGCCAGCAGTCCGCATGGGGGAGTGAACACTGAAGCTTTCTTT.

This clonotype was observed a few times. A read error may produce the germline difference seen at one junction end. This chain joins TRBV7-7 and TRBJ1-1; D may be TRBD1 (6 bases). The CDR3 has 15 residues. Germline lookup yields CDR1 SSHAT and CDR2 FNYEAQ (reference sequence). The CDR3 DNA is TGTGCCAGCAGCCCATACAGGGCTGGGGATACTGAAGTTTTCTTT. Encoded protein: CASSPYRAGDTEVFF.

This clonotype has just a few counts. V gene TRBV11-2 combines with J gene TRBJ1-4; TRBD1 might be the D (5 bases). Germline CDR1 is SGHAT and CDR2 is FQNNGV. The CDR3 totals 15 residues. V lost 1 base and J lost 5, with 11 bases in between. CDR3 coding DNA: TGTGCCAGCAGCTTAGGGCAGGGATTCAATGAAAAACTGTTTTTT. This gives the protein CASSLGQGFNEKLFF.

The chain joins TRBV30 to TRBJ1-4, with D perhaps TRBD1 (5 bases). V was pared by 1 base and J by 8 bases, with 14 bases between. This CDR3 has 14 amino acids. The germline V gene has CDR1 GTSNPN and CDR2 SVGIG (reference sequence). The CDR3 sequence is CAWSEGTLGEKLFF. CDR3 DNA sequence: TGTGCCTGGAGTGAGGGGACCCTAGGGGAAAAACTGTTTTTT.

V is TRBV9 and J is TRBJ2-1; TRBD1 or TRBD2 may be the D gene (5 bases each). The germline V gene encodes CDR1 SGDLS and CDR2 YYNGEE. V lost 1 base to trimming and J lost 3 bases, with 11 bases between them. This CDR3 contains 15 residues. The chain's CDR3 is CASSVSGTVYNEQFF. The CDR3, as DNA: TGTGCCAGCAGCGTAAGTGGGACCGTCTACAATGAGCAGTTCTTC.

The CDR3, as DNA: TGTGCCAGCTCACCGATAGACAGGGATCTGGGACTAGCTGGGGAGCAGTTCTTC. Its translation is CASSPIDRDLGLAGEQFF. V gene TRBV18 combines with J gene TRBJ2-1; TRBD2 matches at 9 bases. CDR3 length equals 18 residues. Germline trimming cut 3 bases from V and 10 bases from J; bases unmatched to any gene: 19. Germline V gene lookup returns CDR1 KGHSH and CDR2 LQKENI. Filled out from reference TRBV18 and TRBJ2-1, the complete variable domain reads NAGVMQNPRHLVRRRGQEARLRCSPMKGHSHVYWYRQLPEEGLKFMVYLQKENIIDESGMPKERFSAEFPKEGPSILRIQQVVRGDSAAYFCASSPIDRDLGLAGEQFFGPGTRLTVL.

This clonotype was counted between two and nine times. The chain is built from TRBV14 and TRBJ1-1, with D possibly being TRBD1 (6 bases). The length of the CDR3 is 14 residues. Germline V gene sequence: CDR1 SGHDN, CDR2 FVKESK. Trimming shortened V by 6 bases and J by 4 bases, and 15 bases separated the two germline ends. Here the CDR3 DNA reads TGTGCCAGCAGGGGGACAAGGTTGAGCACTGAAGCTTTCTTT. It encodes CASRGTRLSTEAFF.

This clonotype came up a few times. V and J are TRBV7-2 and TRBJ1-3; the D gene is possibly TRBD1 (6 bases). This CDR3 is built from 16 residues. Trimming stripped 6 bases from V and 0 bases from J, with 15 bases between. Germline CDR1 is SGHTA and CDR2 is FQGNSA. The CDR3 here is CASRAGGSTSGNTIYF. The CDR3 coding sequence is TGTGCCAGCAGGGCGGGGGGCTCTACCTCTGGAAACACCATATATTTT.

Only a few counts were recorded for this clonotype. The V and J genes are TRBV7-9 and TRBJ2-7; D is possibly TRBD2 (5 bases). The V gene's germline CDR1 is SEHNR and CDR2 FQNEAQ (reference sequence). Trimming left V 1 base short and J 5 bases short, with 15 bases between. The CDR3 length is 15 residues. The CDR3 DNA follows: TGTGCCAGCAGCTTAGTCCCCGGGAATAGGGACGAGCAGTACTTC. It encodes CASSLVPGNRDEQYF. Supplemented by reference TRBV7-9 and TRBJ2-7, the full variable domain reads DTGVSQNPRHKITKRGQNVTFRCDPISEHNRLYWYRQTLGQGPEFLTYFQNEAQLEKSRLLSDRFSAERPKGSFSTLEIQRTEQGDSAMYLCASSLVPGNRDEQYFGPGTRLTVT.

This clonotype has more than one count but fewer than ten. The genes are TRBV7-6 and TRBJ2-7; D not resolved. The germline V gene encodes CDR1 SGHVS and CDR2 FNYEAQ. V dropped 1 base and J dropped 4 bases, with 14 bases sitting between them. There are 15 residues in the CDR3. CDR3 amino acids: CASSLELATGYEQYF. Here the CDR3 DNA reads TGTGCCAGCAGCTTAGAGTTGGCAACCGGATACGAGCAGTACTTC.

The V and J genes are TRBV3-1 and TRBJ2-2, with D perhaps being TRBD1 or TRBD2 (5 bases each). This CDR3 is 14 amino acids long. Per the germline V gene, CDR1 is LGHDT and CDR2 is YNNKEL (reference sequence). The ends were cut back, 3 bases at V and 3 bases at J, with 8 bases in the middle. CDR3 sequence: CASSHEGYTGELFF. In DNA form, the CDR3 reads TGTGCCAGCAGCCACGAGGGGTACACCGGGGAGCTGTTTTTT.

Regarding this clonotype: A much larger clone differs from this one at a single base, so this may be a read error. The genes are TRBV7-9 and TRBJ1-1; D ambiguous. This CDR3 has 14 residues. Germline V lookup: CDR1 SEHNR, CDR2 FQNEAQ (reference sequence). The CDR3, as DNA: TGTGCCAACAGCTTAACCGGACTGAACACTGAAGCTTTCTTT. It encodes CANSLTGLNTEAFF.

This clonotype was seen only a few times. The chain couples TRBV7-9 to TRBJ2-2; 13 bases line up with TRBD2. CDR1 and CDR2 from the germline V gene are SEHNR and FQNEAQ (reference sequence). There are 19 residues in the CDR3. The V and J ends lost 5 bases and 0 bases, in that order; junction bases with no gene match: 9. The CDR3 region is CASSGLAGEPFANTGELFF. The CDR3 coding sequence is TGTGCCAGCAGCGGACTAGCGGGGGAACCGTTCGCGAACACCGGGGAGCTGTTTTTT.

The sample holds many counts of this clonotype. This chain uses TRBV7-9 with TRBJ2-1; no clear D. CDR3 length: 12 amino acids. From germline, CDR1 is SEHNR and CDR2 FQNEAQ (reference sequence). Trimming stripped 10 bases from V and 12 bases from J, with 19 bases between. DNA of the CDR3: TGTGCCACCGAGACACCAGTTACAGTGCAGTTCTTC. Its translation: CATETPVTVQFF.

This clonotype has only a few counts. The genes are TRBV19 and TRBJ1-4, with D maybe TRBD1 (6 bases). The CDR3 sequence is 14 residues long. V dropped 11 bases and J dropped 0 bases, with 13 bases sitting between them. The germline V gene encodes CDR1 LNHDA and CDR2 SQIVND (reference sequence). CDR3: CAGQPAATNEKLFF. Here the CDR3 DNA reads TGTGCCGGACAGCCGGCGGCAACTAATGAAAAACTGTTTTTT.

The rearrangement joins TRBV11-2 to TRBJ2-7; D possibly corresponds to TRBD1 (6 bases). The CDR3 is 14 amino acids. Germline V CDR1 and CDR2: SGHAT, FQNNGV. Between the trimmed V and J ends, which lost 2 bases and 5 bases, there was a span of 13 bases. CDR3: CASSLYTGRDEQYF. In DNA, the CDR3 is TGTGCCAGCAGCTTATACACAGGGCGGGACGAGCAGTACTTC.

The chain combines TRBV28 with TRBJ1-1; TRBD1 might be the D (5 bases). This CDR3 has 12 amino acids. Trimming took 4 bases from V and 9 from J, leaving 12 bases between them. The V gene's germline CDR1 is MDHEN and CDR2 SYDVKM. The CDR3 here is CASSSVGGKAFF. The CDR3 nucleotides are TGTGCCAGCAGTTCTGTTGGGGGAAAAGCTTTCTTT.

This rearrangement joins TRBV18 to TRBJ2-7, with D perhaps TRBD1 (6 bases). Germline CDR1 KGHSH, CDR2 LQKENI. With 3 bases removed from V and 4 bases from J, the gap between germline ends came to 13 bases. The CDR3 runs 14 residues. In nucleotides, the CDR3 is TGTGCCAGCTCACCGCCGGGACAACCTTACGAGCAGTACTTC. It yields the protein CASSPPGQPYEQYF.

At least ten counts were recorded for this clonotype. Germline is not matched at one junction end, which may reflect a read error. The CDR3 region has the DNA TGCAGTGCTAGATCGTCACCCTCCCACAATGAGCAGTTCTTC. Translation: CSARSSPSHNEQFF. The J gene is TRBJ2-1, the V gene TRBV20-1; D is ambiguous. The CDR3 extends over 14 amino acids. Germline CDR1 is DFQATT and CDR2 is SNEGSKA (reference sequence).

This clonotype has just a few counts. V gene TRBV20-1 combines with J gene TRBJ2-1; 7 bases map to TRBD1. This CDR3 region has 14 residues. The V gene end was trimmed by 4 bases and the J gene end by 6 bases; junction bases not matched to a gene: 9. From germline, CDR1 is DFQATT and CDR2 SNEGSKA (reference sequence). CDR3 sequence (DNA): TGCAGTGCTAAAACAGGGGATCGGACCAATGAGCAGTTCTTC. Translating gives CSAKTGDRTNEQFF.